This T cell receptor (beta chain) was retrieved from a study of siplizumab effects on memory and regulatory T cells. As for this clone: As yet, its antigen is unknown.

Study results and limitations: Only a minor fraction of alloreactive clones mapped to unstimulated subsets.

Germline-derived CDR1 and CDR2 are SGDLS and YYNGEE. The CDR3 is 15 amino acids. Trimming shortened V by 3 bases and J by 0 bases, and 10 bases separated the two germline ends. Roughly 99,000 TCR templates were assayed per sample. This table comes from immunoSEQ multiplex PCR, and its TCRdb copy is limited to in-frame clones, with some not included. Of 45,000 to 60,000 clones in the sample, roughly 90% were seen once. The sequencing input was naive CD8+ T cells sorted from blood. The clonotype comes from a human donor in good health. The V call is TRBV9, the J call TRBJ1-3; no clear D. The CDR3 loop is CASSGRVSSGNTIYF. The CDR3 nucleotides read TGTGCCAGCAGCGGCAGAGTTTCCTCTGGAAACACCATATATTTT.